The 25 T cell receptor beta chains listed next were all sequenced from one sample in a study of blood T cell repertoires in COVID-19. Sequencing used immunoSEQ multiplex PCR; TCRdb keeps in-frame clones, though not all of them. The sample includes around 140,000 clones, 84% seen only once; the top ten take more than 1.3%. Sequencing used peripheral blood. The receptors originated from a man aged 55 to 70 with acute or convalescent COVID-19.

The V gene is TRBV5-4, the J gene TRBJ2-7; 9 bases are a match to TRBD1. The CDR3 consists of 15 residues. Germline V gene data show CDR1 as SGHNT and CDR2 as YYREEE (reference sequence). Trimming took 0 bases from V and 5 from J; bases not matched to a gene: 6. The DNA for the CDR3 is TGTGCCAGCAGCTTGGTAACAGGGGGCGTGAACGAGCAGTACTTC. This encodes CASSLVTGGVNEQYF.

This rearrangement joins TRBV12-3 or TRBV12-4 to TRBJ1-6, with a tentative D call TRBD1 (6 bases). Trimming took off 6 bases at V and 10 bases at J, with 13 bases between the two ends. The CDR3 is made up of 13 amino acids. The CDR3 bases are TGTGCCAGCAGAGGGGGATTTGGGTCACCCCTCCACTTT. Translating gives CASRGGFGSPLHF.

V gene TRBV7-2 combines with J gene TRBJ2-3; 12 bases map to TRBD2. V lost 5 bases to trimming and J lost 6 bases; unmatched junction nucleotides: 6. Per germline, CDR1 SGHTA and CDR2 FQGNSA. The CDR3 spans 15 residues. CDR3 in amino acids: CASSLRLAGVDTQYF. Written as DNA, the CDR3 is TGTGCCAGCAGCCTTCGACTAGCGGGAGTGGATACGCAGTATTTT.

This clone has only one observation. The CDR3 spells CASSLVGGGGYTF. CDR3 nucleotide sequence: TGCGCCAGCAGCTTGGTAGGGGGTGGTGGCTACACCTTC. J is TRBJ1-2 and V is TRBV5-1, with D possibly TRBD1 on 6 matching bases. This CDR3 comprises 13 residues. V was clipped by 0 bases and J by 7 bases, with 10 bases between them. Germline CDR1 and CDR2: SGHRS and YFSETQ.

The rearrangement uses TRBV11-2 and TRBJ2-2; 9 bases align to TRBD1. Germline V gene sequence: CDR1 SGHAT, CDR2 FQNNGV. The CDR3 totals 15 residues. J was trimmed by 4 bases and V by 4 bases; bases with no gene match: 4. The CDR3 bases are TGTGCCAGCAGCTCACAGGGGGCTACCACCGGGGAGCTGTTTTTT. This sequence encodes CASSSQGATTGELFF.

J is TRBJ1-5 and V is TRBV5-5; 10 bases align to TRBD1. Trimming cost V 3 bases and J 1 base; bases outside gene matches: 1. The CDR3 runs 15 residues. CDR1 and CDR2 (germline): SGHKS, YYEKEE (reference sequence). The chain's CDR3 is CASSWGQGSNQPQHF. The CDR3 nucleotides are TGTGCCAGCAGCTGGGGACAGGGGAGCAATCAGCCCCAGCATTTT.

The CDR3 protein is CASSLRTGVDTQYF. CDR3 nucleotide sequence: TGTGCCAGCAGTCTCAGGACAGGCGTAGATACGCAGTATTTT. The chain links TRBV27 to TRBJ2-3; 7 nucleotides agree with TRBD1. V lost 5 bases and J lost 5; bases outside the gene matches: 7. This CDR3 is built from 14 residues. In germline, CDR1 is MNHEY, CDR2 SMNVEV (reference sequence).

Turning to this clone: The junction and the germline gene differ at one end; a read error may be behind it. The rearrangement links TRBV2 to TRBJ2-5, with D maybe TRBD2 (6 bases). CDR1 SNHLY and CDR2 FYNNEI come from the germline V gene. CDR3 length equals 16 residues. The CDR3 nucleotides are TGTGCCAGCAGCGAAGCAAGGCTAGCGATTCAAGAGACCCAGTACTTC. Translation: CASSEARLAIQETQYF.

The V gene is TRBV6-2 or TRBV6-3, the J gene TRBJ1-2; perhaps TRBD1 as D (6 bases). The germline V gene encodes CDR1 MNHEY and CDR2 SVGEGT. V dropped 6 bases and J dropped 5 bases, with 16 bases sitting between them. The CDR3 is 14 residues long. This chain's CDR3 is CASSPADRTYGYTF. For the CDR3, the DNA is TGTGCCAGCAGCCCCGCTGACAGGACTTATGGCTACACCTTC.

The genes are TRBV7-9 and TRBJ1-3, with unresolved D. The CDR3 totals 12 residues. Looked up from germline, CDR1 is SEHNR and CDR2 is FQNEAQ (reference sequence). V lost 5 bases to trimming and J lost 8 bases, with 10 bases between them. The CDR3 is CASSPTGYTIYF. The CDR3, as DNA: TGTGCCAGCAGCCCAACCGGGTACACCATATATTTT.

The chain couples TRBV29-1 to TRBJ1-2, with TRBD1 identical over 10 bases. The length of the CDR3 is 12 residues. From germline, CDR1 is SQVTM and CDR2 ANQGSEA. Trimming at V came to 7 bases and at J to 7 bases, leaving 6 bases not matched to a gene. The chain's CDR3 is CSEGTGAAGYTF. Written as DNA, the CDR3 is TGCAGCGAAGGGACAGGGGCGGCTGGCTACACCTTC. The full variable domain, completed using reference TRBV29-1 and TRBJ1-2, is SAVISQKPSRDICQRGTSLTIQCQVDSQVTMMFWYRQQPGQSLTLIATANQGSEATYESGFVIDKFPISRPNLTFSTLTVSNMSPEDSSIYLCSEGTGAAGYTFGSGTRLTVV.

CDR3 sequence reads: CASSLRQGEREKLFF. CDR3 DNA: TGTGCCAGCAGCCTCCGACAGGGGGAGAGGGAAAAACTGTTTTTT. The genes are TRBV5-4 and TRBJ1-4; 9 bases align to TRBD1. Trimming took 4 bases from V and 8 from J; bases not matched to a gene: 9. Germline CDR1 and CDR2: SGHNT and YYREEE (reference sequence). This CDR3 spans 15 amino acids.

This chain links TRBV12-5 with TRBJ2-1; possible D gene TRBD2, 7 bases. Germline V gene sequence: CDR1 LGHNT, CDR2 FRNRAP. The CDR3 sequence is 12 residues long. V lost 6 bases, J lost 15 bases, and 18 bases lay in between. The DNA of the CDR3 is TGTGCTAGTGGCTCCTTCGGACTAGGGGGGTTCTTC. Its translation is CASGSFGLGGFF.

This sequence joins TRBV5-1 and TRBJ1-4; 10 bases match TRBD1. Germline V gene lookup returns CDR1 SGHRS and CDR2 YFSETQ. The V gene end was trimmed by 3 bases and the J gene end by 6 bases; junction bases not matched to a gene: 2. The CDR3 has 14 residues. The CDR3 loop reads CASSSGTGDEKLFF. In DNA form, the CDR3 reads TGCGCCAGCAGCTCCGGGACAGGGGATGAAAAACTGTTTTTT.

The chain carries TRBV7-9 and TRBJ1-2; TRBD1 agrees at 8 bases. The CDR3 spans 15 residues. Germline assignment: CDR1 SEHNR and CDR2 FQNEAQ (reference sequence). V lost 5 bases and J lost 2; bases outside the gene matches: 7. The CDR3 DNA reads TGTGCCAGCAGCCTTCTGACAGGGGCGAACTATGGCTACACCTTC. Its protein is CASSLLTGANYGYTF.

The gene calls are TRBV29-1 and TRBJ1-5, with 9 positions matching TRBD1. CDR3 size: 13 residues. J was trimmed by 5 bases and V by 4 bases; bases with no gene match: 3. Per germline, CDR1 SQVTM and CDR2 ANQGSEA. The CDR3 DNA is TGCAGCGTTGTACAGGGGGCTCATCAGCCCCAGCATTTT. Protein product: CSVVQGAHQPQHF.

This chain joins TRBV7-2 and TRBJ2-7; 11 bases fit TRBD2. Germline V CDR1 and CDR2: SGHTA, FQGNSA. CDR3 size: 17 residues. V trimming: 4 bases; J trimming: 1 base; junction bases outside the gene matches: 9. CDR3 in DNA: TGTGCCAGCAGCTCTCGACTAGCGGGGCCGCTATCCTACGAGCAGTACTTC. It translates to CASSSRLAGPLSYEQYF.

The V call is TRBV10-3, the J call TRBJ2-5; D possibly corresponds to TRBD2 (6 bases). CDR1 is ENHRY, CDR2 SYGVKD, per germline. This CDR3 spans 15 amino acids. Trimming took 6 bases from V and 2 from J, leaving 16 bases between them. CDR3 sequence (DNA): TGTGCCATCAGGGGAGGAGACAGCCGACAAGAGACCCAGTACTTC. This translates into CAIRGGDSRQETQYF.

The sample holds a few counts of this clone. Other DNA sequences in the same sample also yield this CDR3. J is TRBJ1-1 and V is TRBV12-3 or TRBV12-4; TRBD1 agrees at 10 bases. With 7 bases clipped from V and 4 bases from J, the junction kept 3 bases outside the gene matches. This CDR3 is 13 amino acids long. CDR3 residues: CASTRTGGTEAFF. CDR3 DNA sequence: TGTGCCAGCACTAGGACAGGGGGCACTGAAGCTTTCTTT.

The V call is TRBV7-3, the J call TRBJ1-1, with a possible D match to TRBD1 (5 bases). The CDR3 totals 13 residues. CDR1 and CDR2 from the germline V gene are SGHTA and FQGTGA. The ends were cut back, 8 bases at V and 2 bases at J, with 12 bases in the middle. The DNA for the CDR3 is TGTGCCAGCCGCCAGGGCGGCAACACTGAAGCTTTCTTT. This codes for CASRQGGNTEAFF.

The chain couples TRBV6-2 or TRBV6-3 to TRBJ1-5; D call uncertain. This CDR3 comprises 16 residues. Trimming removed 4 bases from V and 3 bases from J, with 16 bases in between. The germline gives CDR1 MNHEY, CDR2 SVGEGT. The CDR3 DNA reads TGTGCCAGCAGTTCCCCTTCGATACAGATCAATCAGCCCCAGCATTTT. It is translated as CASSSPSIQINQPQHF.

The chain recombines TRBV6-6 with TRBJ1-1; D is uncertain. Trimming left V 6 bases short and J 2 bases short, with 19 bases between. The CDR3 covers 16 residues. CDR1 and CDR2 from the germline V gene are MNHNY and SVGAGI (reference sequence). DNA of the CDR3: TGTGCCAGCAGCCCCGCCCATATAGCCAGAAACACTGAAGCTTTCTTT. This encodes CASSPAHIARNTEAFF.

The chain has TRBV7-2 and TRBJ1-2; D unclear. CDR1 and CDR2 (germline): SGHTA, FQGNSA. Trimming stripped 6 bases from V and 8 bases from J, with 19 bases between. The CDR3 is 14 amino acids. The CDR3 is CASSSYAFSKGYTF. CDR3 nucleotide sequence: TGTGCCAGCAGTTCTTACGCCTTCTCTAAAGGCTACACCTTC.

V gene TRBV11-2 combines with J gene TRBJ2-1; 7 bases are a match to TRBD2. Germline assignment: CDR1 SGHAT and CDR2 FQNNGV. Unmatched junction bases numbered 8, after V lost 5 bases and J lost 7 bases. This CDR3 spans 14 amino acids. CDR3 DNA: TGTGCCAGCAGCCGGGAGGCCTGGGGGAATGAGCAGTTCTTC. Translated, it gives CASSREAWGNEQFF.

This chain joins TRBV5-4 and TRBJ1-1; 10 bases line up with TRBD1. Germline V gene data show CDR1 as SGHNT and CDR2 as YYREEE (reference sequence). The CDR3 sequence is 15 residues long. V lost 3 bases to trimming and J lost 1 base; unmatched junction nucleotides: 3. CDR3 nucleotides: TGTGCCAGCAGCTGGGGACAGGGGCCGAACACTGAAGCTTTCTTT. Translating it yields CASSWGQGPNTEAFF.